This passage covers 2 T cell receptor beta chains from one sample sequenced in a study of shared clonotypes between healthy human individuals. Assay: immunoSEQ multiplex PCR; the TCRdb copy retains only in-frame clones and omits some. There are about 2.2 million clones in the sample; roughly 95% occur only once, and more than 1.5% lies in the top ten. CD45RO-negative CD8 cells positively selected for CCR7 made up the naive population, which excluded terminally differentiated effector memory CD45RA+ cells. Sequenced: naive CD8+ T cells from PBMCs. All receptors derive from a man younger than 35 in good health. Some clones in this sample may be carry-over from other donors' samples.

This sequence joins TRBV4-1 and TRBJ2-7; unclear D gene. Trimming stripped 2 bases from V and 1 base from J, with 9 bases between. CDR1 is MGHRA and CDR2 is YSYEKL in the germline V gene. The CDR3 loop spans 14 amino acids. The CDR3 sequence is CASSQRAQSYEQYF. For the CDR3, the DNA is TGCGCCAGCAGCCAAAGGGCACAGTCCTACGAGCAGTACTTC.

The chain has TRBV5-1 and TRBJ2-1; no clear D. Trimming cost V 0 bases and J 0 bases, with 16 bases left between them. The CDR3 length is 18 residues. Germline CDR1 reads SGHRS; CDR2 reads YFSETQ. The CDR3 DNA reads as TGCGCCAGCAGCTTGGGTTGGGGAATAGAGTACTCCTACAATGAGCAGTTCTTC. It is translated as CASSLGWGIEYSYNEQFF.